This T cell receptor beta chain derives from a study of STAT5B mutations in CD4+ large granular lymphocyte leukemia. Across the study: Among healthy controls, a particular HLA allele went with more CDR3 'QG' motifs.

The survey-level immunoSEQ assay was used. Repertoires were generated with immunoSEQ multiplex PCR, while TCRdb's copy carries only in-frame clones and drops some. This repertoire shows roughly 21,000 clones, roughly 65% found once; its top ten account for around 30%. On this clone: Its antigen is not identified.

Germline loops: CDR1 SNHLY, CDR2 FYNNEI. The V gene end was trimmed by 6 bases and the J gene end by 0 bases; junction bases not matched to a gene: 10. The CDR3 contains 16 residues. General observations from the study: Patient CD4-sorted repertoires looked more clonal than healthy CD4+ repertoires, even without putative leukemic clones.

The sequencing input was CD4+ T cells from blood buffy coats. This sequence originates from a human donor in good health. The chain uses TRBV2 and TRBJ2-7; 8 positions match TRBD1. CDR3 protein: CASSGDYRGSSYEQYF. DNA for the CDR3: TGTGCCAGCAGCGGCGATTACAGGGGGAGCTCCTACGAGCAGTACTTC.